This record concerns one T cell receptor beta chain sequence. Additional DNA sequences in this sample encode the identical CDR3. This sample was taken from a study of blood T cell repertoires in COVID-19. Across the whole study: The United States, Italy and Spain were the sources of the acute and convalescent COVID-19 samples.

The assay was immunoSEQ multiplex PCR, and TCRdb's table has in-frame clones only and misses some. The top ten hold under 0.7% of the sample, which has under 200,000 clones, about 88% seen once. The TCR was taken from a man aged 55 to 70 with COVID-19, enrolled during active disease. Specimen: peripheral blood.

CDR3: CASSLQGYEQYF. As DNA, the CDR3 is TGTGCCAGCAGTTTACAGGGCTACGAGCAGTACTTC. The chain links TRBV7-9 to TRBJ2-7, with TRBD1 as a possible D gene (6 bases). V lost 6 bases and J lost 3, with 9 bases in between. CDR1 is SEHNR and CDR2 is FQNEAQ in the germline V gene (reference sequence). This CDR3 has 12 residues.